A single sample gave rise to the 27 T cell receptor beta chains below, sequenced in a study of chemoradiotherapy in HPV16-positive cancers. TCRdb keeps only in-frame clones here, not all; method: immunoSEQ multiplex PCR. Among some 690 clones listed, approximately 94% were seen once. This sample comprised tumor tissue, obtained from a patient who underwent chemoradiotherapy. The receptors derive from a human donor with HPV-associated anogenital cancer.

This rearrangement joins TRBV19 to TRBJ1-1; D not certain. Germline V gives CDR1 LNHDA, CDR2 SQIVND (reference sequence). The germline V and J ends were trimmed by 4 bases and 1 base, with 16 bases remaining between them. The CDR3 spans 16 residues. The CDR3 here is CASSKELLAGNTEAFF. As DNA, the CDR3 is TGTGCCAGTAGTAAGGAGCTCCTGGCCGGGAACACTGAAGCTTTCTTT.

The V gene is TRBV20-1, the J gene TRBJ2-1; D is unclear. Germline-derived CDR1 and CDR2 are DFQATT and SNEGSKA (reference sequence). This CDR3 comprises 10 residues. The V and J ends lost 4 bases and 8 bases respectively, with 6 bases between them. In nucleotides, the CDR3 is TGCAGTGCTAACCGGGATGAGCAGTTCTTC. Encoded protein: CSANRDEQFF.

This clone showed up just once. The rearrangement links TRBV7-2 to TRBJ2-1; TRBD2 might be the D (6 bases). The V end was cut by 3 bases, the J end by 9 bases, with 15 bases between. This CDR3 comprises 14 residues. Germline lookup yields CDR1 SGHTA and CDR2 FQGNSA. In nucleotides, the CDR3 is TGTGCCAGCAGCTTCAGTTCCGGGGGTGGTGAGCAGTTCTTC. It specifies CASSFSSGGGEQFF.

The V gene is TRBV6-4, the J gene TRBJ2-2, with 7 bases that match TRBD1. V shed 4 bases, J shed 3 bases, and the junction held 2 bases outside the gene matches. Germline V gene lookup returns CDR1 MRHNA and CDR2 SNTAGT. CDR3 length: 14 amino acids. The chain's CDR3 is CASSGGQHTGELFF. CDR3 coding DNA: TGTGCCAGCAGTGGGGGACAGCACACCGGGGAGCTGTTTTTT.

The J gene is TRBJ2-3, the V gene TRBV5-8; tentatively, D is TRBD1 (5 bases). The CDR3 is 14 residues long. V lost 0 bases and J 4 bases, leaving 9 bases between the germline ends. Germline CDR1 reads SGHTS; CDR2 reads YDEGEE. This chain's CDR3 is CASSLATASDTQYF. The CDR3 region has the DNA TGTGCCAGCAGCTTGGCGACAGCCTCAGATACGCAGTATTTT.

The chain has TRBV5-1 and TRBJ1-5, with 7 bases aligning to TRBD1. V lost 0 bases, J lost 1 base, and 4 bases stayed unmatched. Germline V gene data show CDR1 as SGHRS and CDR2 as YFSETQ. The CDR3 is made up of 16 amino acids. The CDR3 coding sequence is TGCGCCAGCAGCTTGGACGGACAGGACAGCAATCAGCCCCAGCATTTT. Its translation: CASSLDGQDSNQPQHF.

The V and J genes are TRBV10-1 and TRBJ2-1; no definite D call. With 5 bases removed from V and 6 bases from J, the gap between germline ends came to 11 bases. CDR3 length: 13 amino acids. Germline-derived CDR1 and CDR2 are WNHNN and SYGVQD (reference sequence). CDR3 nucleotide sequence: TGCGCCAGCAGTAGGACCTTGGCCAATGAGCAGTTCTTC. This translates into CASSRTLANEQFF.

The J gene is TRBJ2-1, the V gene TRBV7-9; no definite D call. V gave up 5 bases and J gave up 3 bases, with 14 bases separating them. The CDR3 spans 15 residues. Germline loops: CDR1 SEHNR, CDR2 FQNEAQ (reference sequence). The CDR3 DNA reads as TGTGCCAGCAGCCCCGCGGTCGGGCTCTACAATGAGCAGTTCTTC. It yields the protein CASSPAVGLYNEQFF. Looking up the rest from reference TRBV7-9 and TRBJ2-1 gives the full variable domain: DTGVSQNPRHKITKRGQNVTFRCDPISEHNRLYWYRQTLGQGPEFLTYFQNEAQLEKSRLLSDRFSAERPKGSFSTLEIQRTEQGDSAMYLCASSPAVGLYNEQFFGPGTRLTVL.

The rearrangement links TRBV11-1 to TRBJ2-1, with 9 positions matching TRBD1. V lost 1 base to trimming and J lost 9 bases; unmatched junction nucleotides: 7. CDR1 is SGHAT and CDR2 is FQDESV in the germline V gene (reference sequence). The CDR3 is made up of 15 amino acids. The CDR3 DNA follows: TGTGCCAGCAGCTTAGGGGGACAGGGCCCGGGTGAGCAGTTCTTC. Translating it yields CASSLGGQGPGEQFF.

The chain couples TRBV6-1 to TRBJ1-5, with a possible D match to TRBD1 (6 bases). With 6 bases removed from V and 11 bases from J, the gap between germline ends came to 14 bases. Per the germline V gene, CDR1 is MNHNS and CDR2 is SASEGT. The CDR3 consists of 12 residues. This chain's CDR3 is CASRMRGATQHF. The CDR3 nucleotides are TGTGCCAGCAGGATGCGGGGGGCGACCCAGCATTTT.

Only one count was recorded for this clone. This chain connects TRBV28 to TRBJ1-2, with D possibly matching TRBD1 (5 bases). Trimming pared 6 bases from V and 0 bases from J, leaving 14 bases between. The CDR3 totals 15 residues. Germline V gene lookup returns CDR1 MDHEN and CDR2 SYDVKM. Here the CDR3 reads CASRHGAIANYGYTF. In nucleotides, the CDR3 is TGTGCCAGCAGACACGGGGCGATAGCTAACTATGGCTACACCTTC.

This chain joins TRBV5-1 and TRBJ2-5; the D gene is possibly TRBD1 (6 bases). V shed 4 bases and J shed 5 bases, with 18 bases lying between them. This CDR3 is built from 15 residues. From germline, CDR1 is SGHRS and CDR2 YFSETQ. CDR3 sequence reads: CASSEGPGVEETQYF. CDR3 in DNA: TGCGCCAGCAGCGAAGGTCCAGGGGTAGAGGAGACCCAGTACTTC.

V usage is TRBV6-5 and J usage is TRBJ1-6; TRBD1 might be the D (5 bases). V was shortened by 2 bases and J by 9 bases, with 17 bases between the two germline ends. The CDR3 totals 16 residues. CDR1 and CDR2 (germline): MNHEY, SVGAGI. CDR3 sequence reads: CASSYDDRAKGSPLHF. As DNA, the CDR3 is TGTGCCAGCAGTTACGATGACAGAGCCAAGGGTTCACCCCTCCACTTT.

This chain joins TRBV6-4 and TRBJ2-1, with a possible D match to TRBD2 (5 bases). The germline V and J ends were trimmed by 2 bases and 5 bases, with 13 bases remaining between them. The CDR3 has 15 residues. Germline CDR1 is MRHNA and CDR2 is SNTAGT. The CDR3 loop reads CASSDNADGNNEQFF. DNA for the CDR3: TGTGCCAGCAGTGACAACGCCGACGGGAACAATGAGCAGTTCTTC.

The rearrangement links TRBV30 to TRBJ1-5; the D gene is possibly TRBD1 (5 bases). Trimming took 3 bases from V and 5 from J, leaving 14 bases between them. The germline gives CDR1 GTSNPN, CDR2 SVGIG (reference sequence). There are 14 residues in the CDR3. The CDR3 bases are TGTGCCTGGAGCCGTACAACAGGAGATCAGCCCCAGCATTTT. Its protein product is CAWSRTTGDQPQHF.

This rearrangement joins TRBV25-1 to TRBJ2-3; 7 bases fit TRBD2. The V gene's germline CDR1 is MGHDK and CDR2 SYGVNS. The V gene end was trimmed by 6 bases and the J gene end by 2 bases; junction bases not matched to a gene: 5. The CDR3 has 14 amino acids. This CDR3 reads CASSGGIDTDTQYF. DNA for the CDR3: TGTGCCAGCAGCGGGGGGATCGACACAGATACGCAGTATTTT.

The V call is TRBV28, the J call TRBJ2-3, with 7 bases fitting TRBD2. Per the germline V gene, CDR1 is MDHEN and CDR2 is SYDVKM. The CDR3 contains 14 residues. The V segment lost 5 bases and the J segment 1 base; nucleotides outside the gene matches: 3. The CDR3 spells CASSKRDRTDTQYF. CDR3 coding DNA: TGTGCCAGCAGTAAGCGGGATCGCACAGATACGCAGTATTTT.

The chain has TRBV11-2 and TRBJ1-4, with a tentative D call TRBD1 (6 bases). Germline assignment: CDR1 SGHAT and CDR2 FQNNGV. The germline V and J ends were trimmed by 5 bases and 0 bases, with 22 bases remaining between them. The CDR3 loop spans 19 amino acids. The CDR3 DNA sequence: TGTGCCAGCAGCCCTTGGGAGACAGGATTTGGGGCAACTAATGAAAAACTGTTTTTT. Residues: CASSPWETGFGATNEKLFF. The full variable domain, rest sourced from reference TRBV11-2 and TRBJ1-4, is EAGVAQSPRYKIIEKRQSVAFWCNPISGHATLYWYQQILGQGPKLLIQFQNNGVVDDSQLPKDRFSAERLKGVDSTLKIQPAKLEDSAVYLCASSPWETGFGATNEKLFFGSGTQLSVL.

The chain recombines TRBV7-8 with TRBJ2-1; TRBD2 matches at 9 bases. V was clipped by 1 base and J by 15 bases; unmatched bases: 13. The germline CDR1 and CDR2 sequences are SGHVS and FQNEAQ. CDR3 size: 15 residues. Here the CDR3 reads CASSLGGLREGPRFF. CDR3 bases: TGTGCCAGCAGCTTAGGAGGTTTGCGGGAGGGCCCCCGGTTCTTC.

The chain recombines TRBV25-1 with TRBJ2-5; D is uncertain. V was shortened by 7 bases and J by 2 bases, with 5 bases between the two germline ends. CDR1 MGHDK and CDR2 SYGVNS come from the germline V gene. CDR3 size: 11 residues. CDR3 DNA: TGTGCCAGCACCGCACAAGAGACCCAGTACTTC. Translated, it gives CASTAQETQYF.

This clone was found once. The rearrangement links TRBV29-1 to TRBJ1-1, with unresolved D. The CDR3 runs to 10 residues. Germline V gene sequence: CDR1 SQVTM, CDR2 ANQGSEA. Trimming took off 6 bases at V and 6 bases at J, with 8 bases between the two ends. The CDR3 coding sequence is TGCAGCGTCGTTGACCCTGAAGCTTTCTTT. The encoded protein is CSVVDPEAFF.

The chain couples TRBV6-1 to TRBJ1-1, with TRBD1 matching over 8 bases. In germline, CDR1 is MNHNS, CDR2 SASEGT. Trimming removed 0 bases from V and 0 bases from J; junction bases left unmatched: 6. The CDR3 loop spans 17 amino acids. CDR3 amino acids: CASSEAWRQGLNTEAFF. The CDR3 DNA is TGTGCCAGCAGTGAAGCTTGGAGACAGGGGTTGAACACTGAAGCTTTCTTT.

The V call is TRBV5-6, the J call TRBJ2-3, with TRBD2 identical over 9 bases. CDR1 is SGHDT and CDR2 is YYEEEE in the germline V gene. Trimming at V came to 1 base and at J to 3 bases, leaving 0 bases not matched to a gene. There are 14 residues in the CDR3. The CDR3 coding sequence is TGTGCCAGCAGCTTGACTAGCGGGACAGATACGCAGTATTTT. The encoded protein is CASSLTSGTDTQYF.

The chain couples TRBV5-1 to TRBJ2-7; 8 bases fit TRBD1. The CDR3 extends over 15 amino acids. Germline V CDR1 and CDR2: SGHRS, YFSETQ. V gave up 3 bases and J gave up 0 bases; unmatched junction bases: 5. The CDR3 DNA reads TGCGCCAGCAGCTACGGACAGGGTTACTCCTACGAGCAGTACTTC. Its translation is CASSYGQGYSYEQYF.

J is TRBJ2-7 and V is TRBV7-2; 11 nucleotides line up with TRBD1. Per the germline V gene, CDR1 is SGHTA and CDR2 is FQGNSA. The CDR3 is 15 amino acids. The V segment lost 4 bases and the J segment 5 bases; nucleotides outside the gene matches: 7. CDR3 sequence: CASSSRTGGVHEQYF. In nucleotides, the CDR3 is TGTGCCAGCAGCTCCCGGACAGGGGGCGTCCACGAGCAGTACTTC.

The sample holds one count of this clone. The genes are TRBV19 and TRBJ1-3; unclear D gene. V was pared by 5 bases and J by 6 bases, with 20 bases between. This CDR3 is 16 amino acids long. From germline, CDR1 is LNHDA and CDR2 SQIVND (reference sequence). CDR3 sequence (DNA): TGTGCCAGTAGTCGATTCCCCGGTGGACCCAAAAACACCATATATTTT. Protein sequence: CASSRFPGGPKNTIYF.

This clone was found once. The V gene is TRBV30, the J gene TRBJ2-7; 9 nucleotides line up with TRBD2. CDR3 length equals 16 residues. The germline CDR1 and CDR2 sequences are GTSNPN and SVGIG (reference sequence). V was clipped by 0 bases and J by 2 bases; unmatched bases: 8. The CDR3 protein is CAWSVRGTSLTYEQYF. The CDR3 DNA reads TGTGCCTGGAGTGTACGAGGGACTAGCCTTACCTACGAGCAGTACTTC.